This record concerns one T cell receptor beta chain sequence. Its specificity is unknown. The PCR contained 60 Vbeta and 13 Jbeta primers. Only in-frame clones appear in the TCRdb table, and some are missing; sequencing was by immunoSEQ multiplex PCR. The sample contains some 190,000 clones, about 82% of which appear only once. Looked up from germline, CDR1 is SGHTA and CDR2 is FQGNSA. V lost 1 base, J lost 2 bases, and 12 bases lay in between. The CDR3 totals 15 residues. This specimen comes from a study of cytomegalovirus exposure and HLA in healthy donors. Study-wide findings and caveats: Certain sequence variants were highly shared and formed a cluster, and this cluster was likely a sequencing artifact.

The specimen was PBMCs. The chain joins TRBV7-2 to TRBJ2-7, with D unresolved. This TCR was sampled from a woman in her twenties or thirties in good health and CMV-seronegative. CDR3 sequence reads: CASSLVSTDTYEQYF. The DNA of the CDR3 is TGTGCCAGCAGCTTAGTTTCCACAGATACCTACGAGCAGTACTTC.